This paragraph reports one T cell receptor (beta chain). Its antigen is not known. The data were obtained in a study of T cell responses to AZD1222 COVID-19 vaccine. Notes on the study in general: The donors showed a predominance of white British ancestry and of females, with possible underestimation of clonal diversity. Sampling captured repertoires only after the peak T cell response. Epitopes outside B.1.351 and B.1.1.7 mutated regions reportedly drew nearly half of spike TCRs. Recipients of two AZD1222 doses showed rising Spike-specific TCR breadth and depth.

Only in-frame clones appear in the TCRdb table, and some are missing; sequencing was by immunoSEQ multiplex PCR. The table lists approximately 71,000 clones, about 90% of them singletons. Per the germline V gene, CDR1 is KGHSH and CDR2 is LQKENI. V shed 5 bases, J shed 9 bases, and the junction held 8 bases outside the gene matches. This CDR3 is 14 amino acids long. Sequencing used peripheral blood, obtained on day 0 of AZD1222 vaccination. The origin of this receptor is an adult in good health. The genes are TRBV18 and TRBJ2-3; 10 bases are shared with TRBD2. CDR3 amino acids: CASSFRLAGETQYF. The CDR3 DNA reads TGTGCCAGCTCATTTAGGCTAGCGGGAGAGACGCAGTATTTT.